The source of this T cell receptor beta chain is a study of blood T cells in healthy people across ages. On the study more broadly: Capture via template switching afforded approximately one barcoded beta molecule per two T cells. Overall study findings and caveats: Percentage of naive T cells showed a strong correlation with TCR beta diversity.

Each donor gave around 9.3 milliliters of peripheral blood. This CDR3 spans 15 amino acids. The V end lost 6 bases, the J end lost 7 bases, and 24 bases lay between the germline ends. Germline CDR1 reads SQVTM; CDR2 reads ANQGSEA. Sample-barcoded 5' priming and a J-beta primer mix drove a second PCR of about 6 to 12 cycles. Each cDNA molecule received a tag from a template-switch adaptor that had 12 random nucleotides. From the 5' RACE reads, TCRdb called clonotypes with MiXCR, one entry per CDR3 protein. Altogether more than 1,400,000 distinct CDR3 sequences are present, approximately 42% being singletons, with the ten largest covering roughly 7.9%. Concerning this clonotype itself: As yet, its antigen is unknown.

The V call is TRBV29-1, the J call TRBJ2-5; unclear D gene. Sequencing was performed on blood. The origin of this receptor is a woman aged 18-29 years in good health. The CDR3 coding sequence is TGCAGCGTCCCAAGTCAGCCGAAGGAGATCGGGACCCAGTACTTC. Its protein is CSVPSQPKEIGTQYF.